The present T cell receptor (beta chain) was sequenced within a study of blood T cell repertoires in COVID-19. Study context: COVID-19 samples from acute and convalescent phases originated in the United States, Italy and Spain. The cDNA or gDNA used as material had been derived from T cells, B-cell-depleted T cells, or PBMCs.

Original data processing: Researchers report that nucleated cell counts were estimated from reference gene primer amplification. This table comes from immunoSEQ multiplex PCR, and its TCRdb copy is limited to in-frame clones, with some not included. That table furnishes V, J and clone size, whereas the DNA furnished D and trimming. The sample has roughly 190,000 clones, around four fifths seen once; the top ten hold around 20%. J lost 2 bases, V lost 7 bases, and 6 bases had no gene match. CDR1 and CDR2 from the germline V gene are MNHEY and SVGAGI. This CDR3 is 15 amino acids long. The chain uses TRBV6-5 and TRBJ2-1, with 9 bases fitting TRBD1. This TCR derives from a human donor in a cohort sampled during active COVID-19. Sequenced: peripheral blood. CDR3 DNA sequence: TGTGCCAGCACCCCCCGGGACAGGGCCTACAATGAGCAGTTCTTC. Amino acid sequence: CASTPRDRAYNEQFF.